Detailed here is one TCR beta chain. Assay used: immunoSEQ multiplex PCR; TCRdb lists only in-frame clones, some missing. There are 150,000 to 200,000 clones in the sample; approximately 86% occur only once, and roughly 2.5% lies in the top ten. Germline CDR1 is SGHRS and CDR2 is YFSETQ. The CDR3 totals 16 residues. The V and J ends lost 0 bases and 3 bases, in that order; junction bases with no gene match: 5. The record originates from a study of blood T cell repertoires in COVID-19. Study information: Sources were T cells, B-cell-depleted T cells, or PBMCs; the material itself was cDNA or gDNA.

The sequencing sample was made of peripheral blood. The V gene is TRBV5-1, the J gene TRBJ2-2, with 7 bases matching TRBD2. The TCR was taken from a woman older than 75 with COVID-19, enrolled during active disease. CDR3 sequence reads: CASSLASGTYTGELFF. The DNA of the CDR3 is TGCGCCAGCAGCTTGGCCAGCGGGACGTACACCGGGGAGCTGTTTTTT.